This T cell receptor beta chain was obtained from a study of T cells after yellow fever vaccination. About the research overall: SMART-Seq v4 Ultra Low Input served to prepare low-cell-number fractions. Points from the study as a whole: Bulk-population clonotypes that are abundant could appear as contaminants in FACS-sorted repertoires. Subsequent to the booster, the majority of primary-vaccination clones reappeared (96% CD4, about 90% CD8). The secondary response was weaker, and its peak arrived faster, on day 5 versus 15.

CDR1 is DFQATT and CDR2 is SNEGSKA in the germline V gene (reference sequence). Unmatched junction bases numbered 15, after V lost 2 bases and J lost 5 bases. The CDR3 extends over 18 amino acids. MiXCR was run by TCRdb on the 5' RACE reads, yielding one entry per CDR3 protein. The data show a few hundred thousand distinct CDR3 sequences, roughly 4.3% seen once. This clonotype appeared a few times. The target antigen is unknown. The chain carries TRBV20-1 and TRBJ1-2; the match to TRBD1 covers 12 bases. This sequence was found in a man between 18 and 29 years old who received the YFV17D yellow fever vaccine. The specimen comprised PBMCs, sampled 5 days after the yellow fever booster vaccination. CDR3 residues: CSARLYPGQGAGPYGYTF. The CDR3 DNA reads TGCAGTGCTAGACTATACCCGGGACAGGGGGCTGGGCCGTATGGCTACACCTTC.